What follows are 23 T cell receptor beta chains derived from one specimen sequenced in a study of blood T cell repertoires in COVID-19. Sequencing used immunoSEQ multiplex PCR; TCRdb keeps in-frame clones, though not all of them. The table records 150,000 to 200,000 clones, over 80% of them present only once. The sequenced sample was peripheral blood. All receptors derive from a woman in her sixties with acute or convalescent COVID-19.

The chain combines TRBV5-1 with TRBJ1-2, with 11 nucleotides matching TRBD1. This CDR3 is built from 18 residues. Looked up from germline, CDR1 is SGHRS and CDR2 is YFSETQ. The V gene end was trimmed by 0 bases and the J gene end by 4 bases; junction bases not matched to a gene: 11. CDR3 DNA: TGCGCCAGCAGCTTGGTTAGGACAGGGGGCAAAGGGACCTATGGCTACACCTTC. Its translation is CASSLVRTGGKGTYGYTF.

V and J are TRBV27 and TRBJ1-2; D is ambiguous. Germline V CDR1 and CDR2: MNHEY, SMNVEV (reference sequence). The CDR3 covers 16 residues. V shed 6 bases and J shed 0 bases, with 17 bases lying between them. CDR3 in DNA: TGTGCCAGCAGCTCCACCATCGACACGGCTAACTATGGCTACACCTTC. Protein sequence: CASSSTIDTANYGYTF.

The chain employs TRBV27 and TRBJ2-7, with D possibly matching TRBD1 (5 bases). This CDR3 spans 14 amino acids. Germline loops: CDR1 MNHEY, CDR2 SMNVEV (reference sequence). Deletions cut 2 bases from V and 7 bases from J, with 15 bases between. CDR3 amino acids: CASSLGAGLWEQYF. The CDR3 nucleotides read TGTGCCAGCAGTTTAGGGGCAGGGCTCTGGGAGCAGTACTTC.

The chain is built from TRBV27 and TRBJ2-2, with 7 bases identical to TRBD1. The CDR3 covers 15 residues. The germline gives CDR1 MNHEY, CDR2 SMNVEV (reference sequence). V trimming: 6 bases; J trimming: 5 bases; junction bases outside the gene matches: 9. In DNA form, the CDR3 reads TGTGCCAGCAGGCCTGAGGGGGCGATAACCGGGGAGCTGTTTTTT. It yields the protein CASRPEGAITGELFF.

The chain combines TRBV27 with TRBJ2-1; a weak D match, TRBD1 (5 bases). CDR3 size: 16 residues. The V gene's germline CDR1 is MNHEY and CDR2 SMNVEV (reference sequence). The ends were cut back, 5 bases at V and 0 bases at J, with 14 bases in the middle. The CDR3 bases are TGTGCCAGCAGTCAGACAGCATATTTCTCCTACAATGAGCAGTTCTTC. Translating gives CASSQTAYFSYNEQFF.

V usage is TRBV6-5 and J usage is TRBJ1-5; 7 nucleotides line up with TRBD1. V shed 6 bases and J 7 bases; nucleotides not matched to a gene: 12. This CDR3 region has 15 residues. CDR1 MNHEY and CDR2 SVGAGI come from the germline V gene. CDR3 sequence: CASSKRGGAYQPQHF. The CDR3 coding sequence is TGTGCCAGCAGCAAACGAGGGGGCGCGTACCAGCCCCAGCATTTT.

This clone was counted ten times or more. The gene calls are TRBV4-1 and TRBJ2-1; 7 positions match TRBD2. This CDR3 is 16 amino acids long. Germline CDR1 reads MGHRA; CDR2 reads YSYEKL. J gave up 4 bases and V 2 bases, and 8 bases lay outside the gene matches. The DNA of the CDR3 is TGCGCCAGCAGCCAATTACTAGGAGCGGGGTACAATGAGCAGTTCTTC. Translating gives CASSQLLGAGYNEQFF.

CDR3 sequence (DNA): TGTGCCAGCAGCTTGGGCACATTCGCTAACTATGGCTACACCTTC. Amino acids: CASSLGTFANYGYTF. The rearrangement uses TRBV5-4 and TRBJ1-2; no definite D call. V was cut by 0 bases and J by 0 bases, with 9 bases left in between. The germline V gene has CDR1 SGHNT and CDR2 YYREEE (reference sequence). The CDR3 is 15 residues long. Filled out from reference TRBV5-4 and TRBJ1-2, the complete variable domain reads ETGVTQSPTHLIKTRGQQVTLRCSSQSGHNTVSWYQQALGQGPQFIFQYYREEENGRGNFPPRFSGLQFPNYSSELNVNALELDDSALYLCASSLGTFANYGYTFGSGTRLTVV.

The chain links TRBV6-5 to TRBJ2-7; no clear D gene. In germline, CDR1 is MNHEY, CDR2 SVGAGI. The CDR3 runs 15 residues. The germline V and J ends were trimmed by 2 bases and 2 bases, with 13 bases remaining between them. The CDR3 nucleotides are TGTGCCAGCAGTTACGAGGCCTTAAAAGCCTACGAGCAGTACTTC. Protein: CASSYEALKAYEQYF.

The V call is TRBV24-1, the J call TRBJ2-1, with D tentatively TRBD2 (7 bases). V lost 0 bases, J lost 4 bases, and 12 bases lay in between. Germline CDR1 KGHDR, CDR2 SFDVKD. This CDR3 has 16 amino acids. This CDR3 is CATSDLRGGEYNEQFF. In nucleotides, the CDR3 is TGTGCCACCAGTGATTTGAGGGGGGGAGAATACAATGAGCAGTTCTTC.

The chain combines TRBV4-3 with TRBJ2-1; possibly TRBD2 for D (5 bases). The V gene's germline CDR1 is LGHNA and CDR2 YSLEER. This CDR3 spans 15 amino acids. The V gene lost 4 bases and the J gene lost 7 bases, with 17 bases spanning the gap. This CDR3 reads CASSPGITQPNEQFF. The CDR3 DNA follows: TGCGCCAGCAGCCCCGGGATCACACAGCCGAATGAGCAGTTCTTC.

The chain has TRBV6-5 and TRBJ2-7, with 10 nucleotides matching TRBD1. Germline CDR1 is MNHEY and CDR2 is SVGAGI. The CDR3 runs 14 residues. V was clipped by 5 bases and J by 5 bases; unmatched bases: 6. Written as DNA, the CDR3 is TGTGCCAGCAGTCCGGGGACAGGGGACCACGAGCAGTACTTC. Amino acids: CASSPGTGDHEQYF.

The rearrangement joins TRBV10-3 to TRBJ1-4, with a weak D call TRBD1 (5 bases). Trimming removed 2 bases at V and 7 bases at J, with 8 bases between. Germline V gene data show CDR1 as ENHRY and CDR2 as SYGVKD. The CDR3 spans 13 residues. In DNA form, the CDR3 reads TGTGCCATCAGTGAGGGGGCGCGTGAAAAACTGTTTTTT. Protein: CAISEGAREKLFF.

This clone came up once. The chain recombines TRBV12-3 or TRBV12-4 with TRBJ1-2, with TRBD1 identical over 7 bases. V shed 4 bases and J 4 bases; nucleotides not matched to a gene: 3. The CDR3 covers 13 residues. CDR3: CASSSTGVYGYTF. Here the CDR3 DNA reads TGTGCCAGCAGTTCCACAGGGGTCTATGGCTACACCTTC.

V is TRBV7-2 and J is TRBJ1-5; 10 bases are a match to TRBD1. V was clipped by 7 bases and J by 6 bases; unmatched bases: 15. Germline values: CDR1 SGHTA, CDR2 FQGNSA. This CDR3 contains 17 residues. CDR3 coding DNA: TGTGCCAGCAACAAGGGGGGGGACAGGGGAGTTCGTCAGCCCCAGCATTTT. Translating it yields CASNKGGDRGVRQPQHF.

V gene TRBV4-1 combines with J gene TRBJ2-2, with 7 bases aligning to TRBD2. V gave up 0 bases and J gave up 6 bases; unmatched junction bases: 4. CDR1 and CDR2 (germline): MGHRA, YSYEKL. The CDR3 extends over 15 amino acids. CDR3 DNA sequence: TGCGCCAGCAGCCAAGATGTGGGGAGGGCCGGGGAGCTGTTTTTT. Its translation: CASSQDVGRAGELFF.

The chain joins TRBV7-9 to TRBJ1-1, with 7 bases matching TRBD1. The V gene's germline CDR1 is SEHNR and CDR2 FQNEAQ (reference sequence). V dropped 5 bases and J dropped 7; count of bases not matched to a gene: 13. This CDR3 is 15 amino acids long. The CDR3: CASSPLRDRLYEAFF. As DNA, the CDR3 is TGTGCCAGCAGCCCACTCCGGGACAGATTATATGAAGCTTTCTTT.

The V and J genes are TRBV7-8 and TRBJ2-1, with D maybe TRBD1 (6 bases). CDR1 is SGHVS and CDR2 is FQNEAQ in the germline V gene. The V end lost 7 bases, the J end lost 10 bases, and 14 bases lay between the germline ends. The CDR3 spans 12 residues. In DNA, the CDR3 is TGTGCCAGCACCTCCAGGGGACGGGAGCAGTTCTTC. This encodes CASTSRGREQFF.

This clone was seen just once. V and J are TRBV7-9 and TRBJ1-5, with unresolved D. The CDR3 is made up of 15 amino acids. Trimming removed 2 bases from V and 7 bases from J, with 15 bases in between. The germline V gene encodes CDR1 SEHNR and CDR2 FQNEAQ (reference sequence). The CDR3 is CASSLSSHSGQPQHF. The CDR3 region has the DNA TGTGCCAGCAGCTTATCAAGTCATTCCGGGCAGCCCCAGCATTTT.

CDR3 in DNA: TGTGCCAGCAGTTATCTCCGGGGTAGGAACACTGAAGCTTTCTTT. This encodes CASSYLRGRNTEAFF. The genes are TRBV6-2 or TRBV6-3 and TRBJ1-1; D gene uncertain. This CDR3 is 15 amino acids long. From germline, CDR1 is MNHEY and CDR2 SVGEGT. Trimming cost V 3 bases and J 1 base, with 12 bases left between them.

This clone was found once. The chain uses TRBV5-1 and TRBJ1-1; 7 positions match TRBD1. The germline gives CDR1 SGHRS, CDR2 YFSETQ. V shed 3 bases, J shed 1 base, and the junction held 6 bases outside the gene matches. This CDR3 spans 15 amino acids. CDR3 nucleotide sequence: TGCGCCAGCAGCTCGGAGGGGGCGCGGAACACTGAAGCTTTCTTT. It yields the protein CASSSEGARNTEAFF.

A note on this clone: Distinct nucleotide sequences in the sample also encode this CDR3. The V and J genes are TRBV9 and TRBJ1-4, with D maybe TRBD1 (5 bases). Trimming took off 0 bases at V and 8 bases at J, with 14 bases between the two ends. The CDR3 length is 15 residues. Germline lookup yields CDR1 SGDLS and CDR2 YYNGEE. The CDR3 region has the DNA TGTGCCAGCAGCGTAGACGGTGGGGCGGGAGAAAAACTGTTTTTT. Amino acid sequence: CASSVDGGAGEKLFF.

This clone was detected a few times. This chain joins TRBV19 and TRBJ2-1; 7 bases align to TRBD2. V trimming: 3 bases; J trimming: 5 bases; junction bases outside the gene matches: 7. This CDR3 has 15 amino acids. Germline CDR1 and CDR2: LNHDA and SQIVND (reference sequence). CDR3 amino acids: CASSIVGGTNNEQFF. CDR3 nucleotide sequence: TGTGCCAGTAGTATCGTCGGGGGGACCAACAATGAGCAGTTCTTC. The whole variable domain, remainder taken from reference TRBV19 and TRBJ2-1, is DGGITQSPKYLFRKEGQNVTLSCEQNLNHDAMYWYRQDPGQGLRLIYYSQIVNDFQKGDIAEGYSVSREKKESFPLTVTSAQKNPTAFYLCASSIVGGTNNEQFFGPGTRLTVL.